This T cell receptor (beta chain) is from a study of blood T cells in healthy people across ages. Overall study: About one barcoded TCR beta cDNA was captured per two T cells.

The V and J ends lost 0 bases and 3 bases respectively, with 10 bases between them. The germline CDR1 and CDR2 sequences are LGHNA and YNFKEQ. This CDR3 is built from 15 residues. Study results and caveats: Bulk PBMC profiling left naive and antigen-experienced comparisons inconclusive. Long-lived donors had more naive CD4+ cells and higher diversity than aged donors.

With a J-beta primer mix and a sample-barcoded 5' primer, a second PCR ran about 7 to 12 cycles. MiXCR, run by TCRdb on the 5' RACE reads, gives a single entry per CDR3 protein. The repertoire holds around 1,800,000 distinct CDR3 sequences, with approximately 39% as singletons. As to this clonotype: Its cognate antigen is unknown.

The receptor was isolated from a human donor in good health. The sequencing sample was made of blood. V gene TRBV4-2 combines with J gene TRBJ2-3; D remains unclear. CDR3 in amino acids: CASSQDATPTDTQYF. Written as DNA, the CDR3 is TGTGCCAGCAGCCAAGATGCGACTCCGACAGATACGCAGTATTTT.